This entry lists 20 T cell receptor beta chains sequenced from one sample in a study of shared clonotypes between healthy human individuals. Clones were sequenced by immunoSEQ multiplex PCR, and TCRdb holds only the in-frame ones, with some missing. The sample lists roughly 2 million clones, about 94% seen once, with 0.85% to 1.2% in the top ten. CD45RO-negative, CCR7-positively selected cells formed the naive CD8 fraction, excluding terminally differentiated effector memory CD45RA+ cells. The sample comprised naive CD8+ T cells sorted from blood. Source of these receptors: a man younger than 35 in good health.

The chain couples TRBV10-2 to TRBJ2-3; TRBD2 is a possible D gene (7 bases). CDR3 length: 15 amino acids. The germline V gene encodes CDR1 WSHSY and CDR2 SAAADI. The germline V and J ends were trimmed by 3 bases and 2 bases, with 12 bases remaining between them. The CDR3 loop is CASSDSGGPTDTQYF. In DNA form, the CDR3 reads TGCGCCAGCAGTGATTCGGGGGGCCCCACAGATACGCAGTATTTT.

CDR3 nucleotides: TGTGCCAGCAGCGTAGAAGAGGGGGCCGAGCAGTACTTC. Residues: CASSVEEGAEQYF. This chain connects TRBV9 to TRBJ2-7; 7 nucleotides line up with TRBD1. Germline V gene lookup returns CDR1 SGDLS and CDR2 YYNGEE. The CDR3 is 13 residues long. Trimming at V came to 0 bases and at J to 6 bases, leaving 3 bases not matched to a gene. Full variable domain (rest looked up from reference TRBV9 and TRBJ2-7): DSGVTQTPKHLITATGQRVTLRCSPRSGDLSVYWYQQSLDQGLQFLIQYYNGEERAKGNILERFSAQQFPDLHSELNLSSLELGDSALYFCASSVEEGAEQYFGPGTRLTVT.

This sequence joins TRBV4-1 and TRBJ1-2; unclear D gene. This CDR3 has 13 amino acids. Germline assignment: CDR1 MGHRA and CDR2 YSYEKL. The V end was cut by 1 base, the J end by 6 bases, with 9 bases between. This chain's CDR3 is CASSQGKRDGYTF. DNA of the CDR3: TGCGCCAGCAGCCAAGGGAAGAGGGATGGCTACACCTTC.

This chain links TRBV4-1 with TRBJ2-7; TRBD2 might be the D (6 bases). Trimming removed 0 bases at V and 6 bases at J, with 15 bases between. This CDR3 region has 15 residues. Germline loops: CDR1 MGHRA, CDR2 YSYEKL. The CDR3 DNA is TGCGCCAGCAGCCAAGATGGGGCAGGAGGGAGCGAGCAGTACTTC. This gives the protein CASSQDGAGGSEQYF.

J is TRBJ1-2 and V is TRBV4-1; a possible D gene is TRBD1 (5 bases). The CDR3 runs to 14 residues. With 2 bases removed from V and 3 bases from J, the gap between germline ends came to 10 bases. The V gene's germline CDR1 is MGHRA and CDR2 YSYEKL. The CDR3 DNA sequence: TGCGCCAGCAGCCAACTTGGGACCCACTATGGCTACACCTTC. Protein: CASSQLGTHYGYTF.

In nucleotides, the CDR3 is TGCGCCAGCAGCCTCAACACAGCCGGCTACGAGCAGTACTTC. This sequence encodes CASSLNTAGYEQYF. This chain joins TRBV4-3 and TRBJ2-7; D gene ambiguous. The CDR3 is 14 residues long. CDR1 and CDR2 (germline): LGHNA, YSLEER. Trimming pared 4 bases from V and 3 bases from J, leaving 13 bases between.

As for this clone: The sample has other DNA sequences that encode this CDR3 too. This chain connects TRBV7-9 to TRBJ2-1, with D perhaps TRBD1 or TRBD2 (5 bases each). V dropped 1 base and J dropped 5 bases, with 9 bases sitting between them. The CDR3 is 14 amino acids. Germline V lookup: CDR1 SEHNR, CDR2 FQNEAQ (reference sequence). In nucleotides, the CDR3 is TGTGCCAGCAGCTTAGTTGGGGGAAACAATGAGCAGTTCTTC. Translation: CASSLVGGNNEQFF.

CDR3 sequence (DNA): TGTGCCAGCAGCTTGGAGGGACAGATGAACACTGAAGCTTTCTTT. This codes for CASSLEGQMNTEAFF. The chain links TRBV5-5 to TRBJ1-1, with TRBD1 matching over 7 bases. Looked up from germline, CDR1 is SGHKS and CDR2 is YYEKEE (reference sequence). J gave up 0 bases and V 0 bases, and 2 bases lay outside the gene matches. The CDR3 extends over 15 amino acids.

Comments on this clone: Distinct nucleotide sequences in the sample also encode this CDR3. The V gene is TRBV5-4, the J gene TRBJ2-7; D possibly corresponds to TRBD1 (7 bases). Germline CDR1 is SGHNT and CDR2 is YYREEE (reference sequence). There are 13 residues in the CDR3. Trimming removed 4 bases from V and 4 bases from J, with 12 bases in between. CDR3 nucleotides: TGTGCCAGCAGCGGAGGGACAGCTTACGAGCAGTACTTC. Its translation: CASSGGTAYEQYF.

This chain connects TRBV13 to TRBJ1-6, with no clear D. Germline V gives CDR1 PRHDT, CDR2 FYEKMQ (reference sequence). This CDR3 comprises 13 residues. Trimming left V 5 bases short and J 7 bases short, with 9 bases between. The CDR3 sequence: CASSLGTNSPLHF. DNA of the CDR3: TGTGCCAGCAGCCTCGGAACGAATTCACCCCTCCACTTT. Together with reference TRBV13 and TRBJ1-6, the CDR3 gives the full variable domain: AAGVIQSPRHLIKEKRETATLKCYPIPRHDTVYWYQQGPGQDPQFLISFYEKMQSDKGSIPDRFSAQQFSDYHSELNMSSLELGDSALYFCASSLGTNSPLHFGNGTRLTVT.

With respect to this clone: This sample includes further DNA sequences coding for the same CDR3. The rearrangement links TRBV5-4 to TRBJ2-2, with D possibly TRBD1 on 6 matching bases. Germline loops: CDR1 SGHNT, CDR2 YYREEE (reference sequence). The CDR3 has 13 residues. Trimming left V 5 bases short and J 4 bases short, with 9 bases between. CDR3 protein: CASSLTGTGELFF. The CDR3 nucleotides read TGTGCCAGCAGTTTGACAGGCACCGGGGAGCTGTTTTTT.

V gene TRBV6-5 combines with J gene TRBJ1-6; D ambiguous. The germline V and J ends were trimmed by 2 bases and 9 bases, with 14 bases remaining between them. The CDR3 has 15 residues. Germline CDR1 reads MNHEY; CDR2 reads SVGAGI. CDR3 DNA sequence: TGTGCCAGCAGTTACCTCGCGGAGGAAGGTTCACCCCTCCACTTT. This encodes CASSYLAEEGSPLHF.

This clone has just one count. The CDR3 nucleotides read TGTGCCAGCAGTTTATCGTGGGGGACTCCCCTAAAAGAGACCCAGTACTTC. The encoded protein is CASSLSWGTPLKETQYF. The chain has TRBV27 and TRBJ2-5, with a possible D match to TRBD2 (6 bases). Germline V gene sequence: CDR1 MNHEY, CDR2 SMNVEV (reference sequence). The CDR3 has 17 residues. Trimming stripped 0 bases from V and 3 bases from J, with 17 bases between.

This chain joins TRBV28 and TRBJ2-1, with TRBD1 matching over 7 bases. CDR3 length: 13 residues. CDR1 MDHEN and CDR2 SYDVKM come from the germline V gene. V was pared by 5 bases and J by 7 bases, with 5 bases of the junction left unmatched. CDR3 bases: TGTGCCAGCAGTCTCACAGGGGTGAATGAGCAGTTCTTC. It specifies CASSLTGVNEQFF.

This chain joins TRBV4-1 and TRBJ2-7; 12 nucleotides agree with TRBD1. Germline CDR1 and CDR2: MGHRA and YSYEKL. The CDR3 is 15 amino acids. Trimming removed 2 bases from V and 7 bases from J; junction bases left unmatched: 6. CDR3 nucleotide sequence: TGCGCCAGCAGCCAAAGGGGACAGGGGGCGCTGGAGCAGTACTTC. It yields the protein CASSQRGQGALEQYF.

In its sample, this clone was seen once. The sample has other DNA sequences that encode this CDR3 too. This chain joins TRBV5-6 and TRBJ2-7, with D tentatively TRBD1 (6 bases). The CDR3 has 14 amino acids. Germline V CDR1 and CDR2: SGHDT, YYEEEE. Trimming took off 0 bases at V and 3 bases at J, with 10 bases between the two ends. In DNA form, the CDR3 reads TGTGCCAGCAGCTTGGAGGGGGAAGGCTACGAGCAGTACTTC. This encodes CASSLEGEGYEQYF. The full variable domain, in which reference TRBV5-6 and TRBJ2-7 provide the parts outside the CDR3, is DAGVTQSPTHLIKTRGQQVTLRCSPKSGHDTVSWYQQALGQGPQFIFQYYEEEERQRGNFPDRFSGHQFPNYSSELNVNALLLGDSALYLCASSLEGEGYEQYFGPGTRLTVT.

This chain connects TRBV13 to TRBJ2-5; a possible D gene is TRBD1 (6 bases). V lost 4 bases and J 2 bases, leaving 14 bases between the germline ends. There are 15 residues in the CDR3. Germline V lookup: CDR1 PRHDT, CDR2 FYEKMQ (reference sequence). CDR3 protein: CASSSQGTQQETQYF. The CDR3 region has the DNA TGTGCCAGCAGCTCTCAGGGGACCCAGCAAGAGACCCAGTACTTC.

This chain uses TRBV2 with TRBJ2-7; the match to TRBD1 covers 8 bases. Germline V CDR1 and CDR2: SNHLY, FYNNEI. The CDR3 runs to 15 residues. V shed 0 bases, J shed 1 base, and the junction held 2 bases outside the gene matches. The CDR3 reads CASSEATGESYEQYF. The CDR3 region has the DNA TGTGCCAGCAGTGAAGCGACAGGGGAGTCCTACGAGCAGTACTTC.

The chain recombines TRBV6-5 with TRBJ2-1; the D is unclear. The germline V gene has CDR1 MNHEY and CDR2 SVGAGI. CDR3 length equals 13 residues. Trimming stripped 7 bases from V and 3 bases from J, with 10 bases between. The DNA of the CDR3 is TGTGCCAGCAACGGAGTCGGCTACAATGAGCAGTTCTTC. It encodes CASNGVGYNEQFF.

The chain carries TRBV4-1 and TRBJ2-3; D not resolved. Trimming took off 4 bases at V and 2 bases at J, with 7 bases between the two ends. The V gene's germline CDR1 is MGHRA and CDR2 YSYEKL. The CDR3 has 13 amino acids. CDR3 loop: CASSPRHTDTQYF. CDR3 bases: TGCGCCAGCAGCCCTAGGCACACAGATACGCAGTATTTT.